This T cell receptor beta chain appears in the sequencing data of a study of regulatory T cells in long-lasting Graves disease. The sample holds many counts of this clonotype. Germline CDR1 reads KGHDR; CDR2 reads SFDVKD. V lost 4 bases, J lost 6 bases, and 9 bases lay in between. CDR3 length: 12 residues. With iRepertoire HTBI primers and Arm-PCR of CDR3 regions, TCR beta libraries were built. In TCRdb, the multiplex PCR reads were re-called with MiXCR into one record per CDR3 protein. The data hold about 220,000 distinct CDR3 sequences, with around a fifth observed a single time. Time point indicated: newly diagnosed GD, antithyroid drugs for less than 3 months. There was RNA extracted from PBMCs, and the TCR library was made from it. These sequences were also reported in another study, on T cells in Graves' hyperthyroidism and ophthalmopathy. That source adds: Model output signaled ophthalmopathy a median around 5.9 months ahead of onset.

The V call is TRBV24-1, the J call TRBJ2-7; D call uncertain. This TCR was sampled from a woman aged 30 to 39 with Graves disease. Here the sequenced sample was peripheral blood mononuclear cells (PBMCs), taken at new diagnosis, from a patient treated with antithyroid drugs. This chain's CDR3 is CATSDRSVEQYF. The CDR3 region has the DNA TGTGCCACCAGTGACCGTAGTGTCGAGCAGTACTTC.